The 6 T cell receptor beta chains below all came from one sample that was sequenced in a study of T cell changes during pregnancy in multiple sclerosis. Sequenced by immunoSEQ multiplex PCR; TCRdb stores in-frame clones only, minus some. Of about 56,000 clones listed, just over 90% are singletons. The sample was CD4+ T cells from peripheral blood mononuclear cells, taken in the second trimester of pregnancy. The receptors were sampled from a female donor with multiple sclerosis, enrolled in a pregnancy study.

The chain links TRBV5-6 to TRBJ2-5; D unresolved. Germline CDR1 reads SGHDT; CDR2 reads YYEEEE. Trimming took 5 bases from V and 2 from J, leaving 10 bases between them. This CDR3 spans 13 amino acids. The CDR3 spells CASRVTPQETQYF. For the CDR3, the DNA is TGTGCCAGCAGGGTGACACCTCAAGAGACCCAGTACTTC.

The rearrangement joins TRBV11-2 to TRBJ1-1; no definite D call. The CDR3 totals 13 residues. Trimming took 8 bases from V and 6 from J, leaving 16 bases between them. The germline gives CDR1 SGHAT, CDR2 FQNNGV. As DNA, the CDR3 is TGTGCCAGCGGAGGCGGGGTTAGGGCTGAAGCTTTCTTT. Translated: CASGGGVRAEAFF.

For the CDR3, the DNA is TGTGCCAGCAGTGAAGCTTGGGTGACAATATATGGCTACACCTTC. Its protein is CASSEAWVTIYGYTF. V is TRBV6-1 and J is TRBJ1-2; the D is unclear. CDR1 and CDR2 from the germline V gene are MNHNS and SASEGT. V gave up 0 bases and J gave up 5 bases, with 13 bases separating them. There are 15 residues in the CDR3.

J is TRBJ1-3 and V is TRBV30; 7 bases agree with TRBD1. CDR1 GTSNPN and CDR2 SVGIG come from the germline V gene (reference sequence). J lost 2 bases, V lost 2 bases, and 6 bases had no gene match. This CDR3 is 15 amino acids long. In DNA form, the CDR3 reads TGTGCCTGGAGTCCTCGGGGACAGACTGGAAACACCATATATTTT. Translating it yields CAWSPRGQTGNTIYF. The whole variable domain, filled in from reference TRBV30 and TRBJ1-3, reads SQTIHQWPATLVQPVGSPLSLECTVEGTSNPNLYWYRQAAGRGLQLLFYSVGIGQISSEVPQNLSASRPQDRQFILSSKKLLLSDSGFYLCAWSPRGQTGNTIYFGEGSWLTVV.

The rearrangement links TRBV18 to TRBJ1-1; TRBD1 is a possible D gene (6 bases). Trimming cost V 6 bases and J 5 bases, with 22 bases left between them. Germline V lookup: CDR1 KGHSH, CDR2 LQKENI. The CDR3 has 16 residues. This CDR3 is CASSSPVTGYYTEAFF. In DNA form, the CDR3 reads TGTGCCAGCTCGTCACCGGTAACAGGGTATTATACTGAAGCTTTCTTT.

This sequence joins TRBV10-3 and TRBJ2-5; a possible D gene is TRBD2 (5 bases). CDR3 length: 12 residues. Trimming cost V 10 bases and J 4 bases, with 13 bases left between them. Germline V lookup: CDR1 ENHRY, CDR2 SYGVKD. Here the CDR3 reads CATAAGPETQYF. For the CDR3, the DNA is TGTGCCACCGCCGCGGGCCCAGAGACCCAGTACTTC.